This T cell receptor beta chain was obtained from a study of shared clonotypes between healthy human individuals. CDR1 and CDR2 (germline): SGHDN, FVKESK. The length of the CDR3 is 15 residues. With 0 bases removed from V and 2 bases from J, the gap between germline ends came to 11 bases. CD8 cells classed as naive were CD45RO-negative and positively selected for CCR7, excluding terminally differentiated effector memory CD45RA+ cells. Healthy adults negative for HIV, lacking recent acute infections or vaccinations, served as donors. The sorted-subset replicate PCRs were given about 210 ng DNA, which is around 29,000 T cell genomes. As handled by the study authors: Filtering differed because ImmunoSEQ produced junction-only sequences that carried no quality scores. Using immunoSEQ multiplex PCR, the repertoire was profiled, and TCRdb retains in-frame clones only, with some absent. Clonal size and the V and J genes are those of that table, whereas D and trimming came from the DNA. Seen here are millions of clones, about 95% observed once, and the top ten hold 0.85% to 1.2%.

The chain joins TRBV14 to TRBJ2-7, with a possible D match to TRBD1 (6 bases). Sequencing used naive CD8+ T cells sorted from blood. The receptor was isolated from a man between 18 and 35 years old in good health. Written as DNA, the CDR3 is TGTGCCAGCAGCCAAGATTGGGACAAAACCTACGAGCAGTACTTC. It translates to CASSQDWDKTYEQYF.